A single sample is the source of the 10 T cell receptor beta chains below, sequenced in a study of spatial heterogeneity in lung cancer. This sample's time point: blood at routine non-recurrence follow-up after resection. TCRdb re-derived calls from the 5' RACE reads in MiXCR, one entry per CDR3 protein. Seen here are more than 30,000 distinct CDR3 sequences, about 9.4% observed once, and the top ten hold approximately 26%. The material was PBMCs, obtained at follow-up. The receptors come from a female donor with early-stage non-small cell lung cancer.

This clonotype was picked up many times. This chain uses TRBV5-1 with TRBJ1-1; the D is unclear. The CDR3 consists of 15 residues. Deletions cut 4 bases from V and 3 bases from J, with 16 bases between. Germline V gives CDR1 SGHRS, CDR2 YFSETQ. CDR3 in DNA: TGCGCCAGCAGCCCCGGAGAGAGGCTCGACACTGAAGCTTTCTTT. It codes for CASSPGERLDTEAFF.

The CDR3 loop reads CATSAYANTGELFF. CDR3 sequence (DNA): TGTGCCACCAGTGCGTACGCGAACACCGGGGAGCTGTTTTTT. The genes are TRBV24-1 and TRBJ2-2; D unresolved. Germline V lookup: CDR1 KGHDR, CDR2 SFDVKD. The CDR3 is 14 residues long. V dropped 5 bases and J dropped 0 bases, with 6 bases sitting between them.

This chain connects TRBV7-8 to TRBJ2-3; no definite D call. The CDR3 has 17 amino acids. The V gene's germline CDR1 is SGHVS and CDR2 FQNEAQ. The V and J ends lost 2 bases and 4 bases respectively, with 19 bases between them. In DNA, the CDR3 is TGTGCCAGCAGCTTAAAGGTGACTCGAAGCCTGGCAGATACGCAGTATTTT. Translated, it gives CASSLKVTRSLADTQYF.

The gene calls are TRBV20-1 and TRBJ2-7; 13 bases are shared with TRBD2. V lost 4 bases and J lost 7; bases outside the gene matches: 7. In germline, CDR1 is DFQATT, CDR2 SNEGSKA (reference sequence). The CDR3 loop spans 14 amino acids. CDR3 region: CSAIPGLAGREQYF. Written as DNA, the CDR3 is TGCAGTGCTATCCCGGGACTAGCGGGGAGGGAGCAGTACTTC.

This clonotype was recorded many times. J is TRBJ2-3 and V is TRBV3-1, with D perhaps matching TRBD1 (5 bases). With 4 bases removed from V and 1 base from J, the gap between germline ends came to 9 bases. The CDR3 is 14 amino acids. Germline V gene data show CDR1 as LGHDT and CDR2 as YNNKEL (reference sequence). The CDR3 region is CASSRDRRTDTQYF. The CDR3 region has the DNA TGTGCCAGCAGCCGCGACAGACGCACAGATACGCAGTATTTT.

This clonotype was counted only a few times. The J gene is TRBJ1-1, the V gene TRBV28, with D hard to call. Trimming cost V 8 bases and J 5 bases, with 12 bases left between them. The CDR3 loop spans 12 amino acids. Germline assignment: CDR1 MDHEN and CDR2 SYDVKM. This CDR3 reads CASGRFGTEAFF. The CDR3 DNA follows: TGTGCCAGCGGCCGCTTTGGGACTGAAGCTTTCTTT.

This clonotype has a handful of counts. The chain carries TRBV29-1 and TRBJ1-1; 7 bases line up with TRBD1. The CDR3 consists of 14 residues. Germline trimming cut 5 bases from V and 1 base from J; bases unmatched to any gene: 7. CDR1 and CDR2 (germline): SQVTM, ANQGSEA. DNA for the CDR3: TGCAGCGTTTTACCGGGACAGAGGAACACTGAAGCTTTCTTT. Translating it yields CSVLPGQRNTEAFF.

Ten or more counts support this clonotype. The chain links TRBV27 to TRBJ2-3; 11 positions match TRBD2. The CDR3 contains 15 residues. The ends lost 8 bases at V and 4 bases at J; junction bases unmatched: 8. Germline V CDR1 and CDR2: MNHEY, SMNVEV (reference sequence). In DNA form, the CDR3 reads TGTGCCAGCCAGAATAGCGGGGGGGACCCAGATACGCAGTATTTT. It is translated as CASQNSGGDPDTQYF.

This clonotype was recorded a few times. The chain's CDR3 is CSVEVPLALLANQYF. The CDR3 nucleotides read TGCAGCGTTGAGGTTCCGCTAGCCCTATTAGCGAACCAGTACTTC. The V and J genes are TRBV29-1 and TRBJ2-5; a weak D match, TRBD2 (5 bases). In germline, CDR1 is SQVTM, CDR2 ANQGSEA. V shed 3 bases and J shed 10 bases, with 24 bases lying between them. The CDR3 totals 15 residues.

This clonotype was detected only a few times. The chain joins TRBV2 to TRBJ2-3; no definite D call. The CDR3 is made up of 13 amino acids. Trimming left V 7 bases short and J 2 bases short, with 10 bases between. The germline gives CDR1 SNHLY, CDR2 FYNNEI. CDR3 amino acids: CASTLRSTDTQYF. In DNA, the CDR3 is TGTGCCAGCACCCTTAGGTCCACAGATACGCAGTATTTT.